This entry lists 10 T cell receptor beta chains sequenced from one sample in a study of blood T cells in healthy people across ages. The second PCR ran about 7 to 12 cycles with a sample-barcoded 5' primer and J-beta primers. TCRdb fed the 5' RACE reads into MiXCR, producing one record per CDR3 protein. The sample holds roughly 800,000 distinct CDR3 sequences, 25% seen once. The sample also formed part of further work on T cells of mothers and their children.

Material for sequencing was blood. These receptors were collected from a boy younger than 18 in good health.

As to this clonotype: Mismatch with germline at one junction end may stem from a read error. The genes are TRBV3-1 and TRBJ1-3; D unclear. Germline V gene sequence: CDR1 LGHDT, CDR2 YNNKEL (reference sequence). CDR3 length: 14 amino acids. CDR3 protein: CASSQEAPGNTTYF. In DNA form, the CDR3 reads TGTGCCAGCAGCCAAGAGGCCCCTGGAAACACCACATATTTT. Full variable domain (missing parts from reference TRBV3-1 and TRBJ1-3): DTAVSQTPKYLVTQMGNDKSIKCEQNLGHDTMYWYKQDSKKFLKIMFSYNNKELIINETVPNRFSPKSPDKAHLNLHINSLELGDSAVYFCASSQEAPGNTTYFGEGSWLTVV.

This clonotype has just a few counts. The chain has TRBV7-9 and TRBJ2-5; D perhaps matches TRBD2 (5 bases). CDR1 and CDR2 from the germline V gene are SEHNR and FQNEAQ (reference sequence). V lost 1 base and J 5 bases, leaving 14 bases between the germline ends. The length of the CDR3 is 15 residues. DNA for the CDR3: TGTGCCAGCAGCTTAGAGATCGGACTCGATGAGACCCAGTACTTC. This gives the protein CASSLEIGLDETQYF.

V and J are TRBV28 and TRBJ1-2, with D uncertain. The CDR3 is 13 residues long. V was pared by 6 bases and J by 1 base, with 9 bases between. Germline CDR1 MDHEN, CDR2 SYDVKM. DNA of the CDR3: TGTGCCAGCAGCCTGGCGAGTAACTATGGCTACACCTTC. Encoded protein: CASSLASNYGYTF.

The CDR3 sequence is CASSIGRSGANVLTF. DNA of the CDR3: TGTGCCAGTAGTATAGGGAGGTCTGGGGCCAACGTCCTGACTTTC. The rearrangement links TRBV19 to TRBJ2-6; TRBD2 is a possible D gene (5 bases). The CDR3 extends over 15 amino acids. The ends were cut back, 1 base at V and 1 base at J, with 5 bases in the middle. Per germline, CDR1 LNHDA and CDR2 SQIVND (reference sequence).

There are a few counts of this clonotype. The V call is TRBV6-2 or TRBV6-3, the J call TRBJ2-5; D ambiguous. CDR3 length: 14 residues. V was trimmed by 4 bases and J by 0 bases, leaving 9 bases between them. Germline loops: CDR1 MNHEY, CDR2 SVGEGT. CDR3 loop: CASSSSAYQETQYF. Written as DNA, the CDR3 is TGTGCCAGCAGTTCCTCCGCGTACCAAGAGACCCAGTACTTC.

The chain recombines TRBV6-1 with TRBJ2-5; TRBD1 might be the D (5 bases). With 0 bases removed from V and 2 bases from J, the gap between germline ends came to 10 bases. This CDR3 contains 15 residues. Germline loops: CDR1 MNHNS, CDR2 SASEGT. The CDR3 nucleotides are TGTGCCAGCAGTGAAGCCCAGGGTTATCAAGAGACCCAGTACTTC. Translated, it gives CASSEAQGYQETQYF.

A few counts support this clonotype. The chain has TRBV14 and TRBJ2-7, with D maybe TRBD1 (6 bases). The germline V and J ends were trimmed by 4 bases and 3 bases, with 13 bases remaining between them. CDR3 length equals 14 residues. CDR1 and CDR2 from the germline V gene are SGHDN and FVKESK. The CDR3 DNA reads TGTGCCAGCAGCCTGCAGGGGAGAGGCTACGAGCAGTACTTC. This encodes CASSLQGRGYEQYF.

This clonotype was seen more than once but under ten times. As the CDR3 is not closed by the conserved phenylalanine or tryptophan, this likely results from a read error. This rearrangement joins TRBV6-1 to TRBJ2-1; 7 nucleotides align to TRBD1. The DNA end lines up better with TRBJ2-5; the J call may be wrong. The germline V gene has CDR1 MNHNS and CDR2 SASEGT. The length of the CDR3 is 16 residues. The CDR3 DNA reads TGTGCCAGCATCTACCTGGGGACAGCCCAGATGGAGACCCAGTACCTC. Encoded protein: CASIYLGTAQMETQYL.

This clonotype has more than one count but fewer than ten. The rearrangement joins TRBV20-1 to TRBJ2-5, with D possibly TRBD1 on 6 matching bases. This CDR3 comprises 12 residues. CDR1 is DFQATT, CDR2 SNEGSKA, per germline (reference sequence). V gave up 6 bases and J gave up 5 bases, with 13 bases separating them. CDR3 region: CSAIQGMETQYF. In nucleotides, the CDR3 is TGCAGTGCGATTCAGGGGATGGAGACCCAGTACTTC.

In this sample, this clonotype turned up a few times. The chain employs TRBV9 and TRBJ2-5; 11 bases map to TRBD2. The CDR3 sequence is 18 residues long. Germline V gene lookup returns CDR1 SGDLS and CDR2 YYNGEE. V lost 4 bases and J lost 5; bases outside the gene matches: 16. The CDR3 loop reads CASSMNSGGAGVLETQYF. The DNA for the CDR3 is TGTGCCAGCAGCATGAATAGCGGGGGGGCCGGGGTTTTGGAGACCCAGTACTTC.